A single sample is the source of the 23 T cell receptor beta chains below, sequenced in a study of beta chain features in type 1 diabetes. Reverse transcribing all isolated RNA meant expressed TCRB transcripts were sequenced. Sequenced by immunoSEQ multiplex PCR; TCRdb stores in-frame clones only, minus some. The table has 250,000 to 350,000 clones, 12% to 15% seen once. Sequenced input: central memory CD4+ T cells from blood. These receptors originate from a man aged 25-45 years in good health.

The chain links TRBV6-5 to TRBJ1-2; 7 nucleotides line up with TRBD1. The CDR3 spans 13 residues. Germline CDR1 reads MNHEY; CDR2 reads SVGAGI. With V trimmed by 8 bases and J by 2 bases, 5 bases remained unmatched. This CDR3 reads CASQPGQNYGYTF. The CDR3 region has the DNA TGTGCCAGCCAACCGGGACAGAACTATGGCTACACCTTC.

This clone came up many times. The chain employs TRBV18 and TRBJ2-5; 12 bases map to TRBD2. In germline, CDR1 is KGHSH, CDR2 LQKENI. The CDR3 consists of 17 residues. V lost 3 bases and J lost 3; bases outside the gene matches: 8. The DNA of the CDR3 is TGTGCCAGCTCACCGGGACTAGCGGGTTCTGGGGAAGAGACCCAGTACTTC. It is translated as CASSPGLAGSGEETQYF. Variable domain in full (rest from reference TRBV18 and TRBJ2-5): NAGVMQNPRHLVRRRGQEARLRCSPMKGHSHVYWYRQLPEEGLKFMVYLQKENIIDESGMPKERFSAEFPKEGPSILRIQQVVRGDSAAYFCASSPGLAGSGEETQYFGPGTRLLVL.

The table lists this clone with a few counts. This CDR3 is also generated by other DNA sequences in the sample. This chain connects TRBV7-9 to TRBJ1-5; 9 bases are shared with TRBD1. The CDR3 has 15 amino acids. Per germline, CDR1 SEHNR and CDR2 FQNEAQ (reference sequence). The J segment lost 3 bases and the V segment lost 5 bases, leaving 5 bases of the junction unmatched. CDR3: CASSPGQGNNQPQHF. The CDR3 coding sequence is TGTGCCAGCAGCCCGGGACAGGGAAACAATCAGCCCCAGCATTTT.

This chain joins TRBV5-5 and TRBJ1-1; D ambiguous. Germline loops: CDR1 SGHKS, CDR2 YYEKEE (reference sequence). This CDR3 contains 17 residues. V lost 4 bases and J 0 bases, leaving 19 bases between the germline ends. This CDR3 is CASSPSSGLGMNTEAFF. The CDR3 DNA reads TGTGCCAGCAGCCCTTCCAGTGGACTCGGTATGAACACTGAAGCTTTCTTT.

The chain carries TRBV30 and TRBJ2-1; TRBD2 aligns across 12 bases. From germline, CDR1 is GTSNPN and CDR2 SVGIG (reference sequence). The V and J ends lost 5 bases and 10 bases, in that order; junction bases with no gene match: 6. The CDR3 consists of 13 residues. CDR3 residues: CAWSVGLAGEQFF. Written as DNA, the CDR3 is TGTGCCTGGTCGGTCGGACTAGCGGGAGAGCAGTTCTTC.

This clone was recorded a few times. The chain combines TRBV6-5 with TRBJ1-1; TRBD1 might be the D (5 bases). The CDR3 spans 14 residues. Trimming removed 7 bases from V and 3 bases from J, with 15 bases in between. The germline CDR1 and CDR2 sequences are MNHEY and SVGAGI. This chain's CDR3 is CASNPRERYTEAFF. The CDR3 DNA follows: TGTGCCAGCAACCCCAGGGAGCGGTACACTGAAGCTTTCTTT.

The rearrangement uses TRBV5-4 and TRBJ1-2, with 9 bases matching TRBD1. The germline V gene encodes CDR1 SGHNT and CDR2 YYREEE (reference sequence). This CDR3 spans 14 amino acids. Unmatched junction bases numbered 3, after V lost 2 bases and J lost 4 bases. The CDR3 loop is CASSLGTGSYGYTF. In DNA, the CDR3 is TGTGCCAGCAGCTTAGGGACAGGGAGCTATGGCTACACCTTC.

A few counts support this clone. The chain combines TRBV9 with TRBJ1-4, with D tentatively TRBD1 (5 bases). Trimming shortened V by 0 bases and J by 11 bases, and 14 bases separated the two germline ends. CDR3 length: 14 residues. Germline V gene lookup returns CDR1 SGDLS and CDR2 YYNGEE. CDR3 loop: CASSVDGREGKLFF. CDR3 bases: TGTGCCAGCAGCGTAGATGGCAGGGAAGGGAAACTGTTTTTT.

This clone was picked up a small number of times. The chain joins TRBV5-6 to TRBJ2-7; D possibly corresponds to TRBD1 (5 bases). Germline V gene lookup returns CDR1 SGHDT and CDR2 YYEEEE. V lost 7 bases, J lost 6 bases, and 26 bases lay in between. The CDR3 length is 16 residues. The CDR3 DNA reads TGTGCCAGCGCTCCATCCCCATCAGGCAGGGTGGGCGAGCAGTACTTC. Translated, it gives CASAPSPSGRVGEQYF.

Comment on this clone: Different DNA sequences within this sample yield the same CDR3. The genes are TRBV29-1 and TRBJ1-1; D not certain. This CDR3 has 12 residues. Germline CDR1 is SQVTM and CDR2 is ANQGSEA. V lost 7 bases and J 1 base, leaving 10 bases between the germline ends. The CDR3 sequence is CSGRQTNTEAFF. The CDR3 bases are TGCAGCGGCCGGCAGACGAACACTGAAGCTTTCTTT.

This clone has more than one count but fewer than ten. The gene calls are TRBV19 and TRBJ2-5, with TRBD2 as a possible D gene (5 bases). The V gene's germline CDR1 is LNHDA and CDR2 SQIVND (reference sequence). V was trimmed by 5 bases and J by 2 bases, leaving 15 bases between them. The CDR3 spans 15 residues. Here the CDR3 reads CASSVRDKRQETQYF. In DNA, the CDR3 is TGTGCCAGTAGTGTCAGAGATAAGCGGCAAGAGACCCAGTACTTC.

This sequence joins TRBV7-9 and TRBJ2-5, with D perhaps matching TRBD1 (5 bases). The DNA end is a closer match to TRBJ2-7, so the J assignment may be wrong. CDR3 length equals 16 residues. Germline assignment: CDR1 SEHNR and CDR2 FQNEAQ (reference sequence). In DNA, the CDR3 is TGTGCCAGCAGCCCCCAGTTAAGGGGCCTTGTCTACGAGCAGTACTTC. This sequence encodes CASSPQLRGLVYEQYF.

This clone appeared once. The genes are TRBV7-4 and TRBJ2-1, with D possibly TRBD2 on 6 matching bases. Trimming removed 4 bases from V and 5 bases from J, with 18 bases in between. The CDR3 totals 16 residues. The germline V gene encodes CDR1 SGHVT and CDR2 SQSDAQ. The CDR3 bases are TGTGCCAGCAGCTATACTCCCGGGAGTGAGAACAATGAGCAGTTCTTC. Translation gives CASSYTPGSENNEQFF.

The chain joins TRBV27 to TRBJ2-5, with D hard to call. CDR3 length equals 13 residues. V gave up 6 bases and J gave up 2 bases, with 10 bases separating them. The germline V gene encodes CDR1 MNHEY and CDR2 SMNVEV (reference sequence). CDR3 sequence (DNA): TGTGCCAGCAGCCTGACTCAGCAAGAGACCCAGTACTTC. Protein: CASSLTQQETQYF.

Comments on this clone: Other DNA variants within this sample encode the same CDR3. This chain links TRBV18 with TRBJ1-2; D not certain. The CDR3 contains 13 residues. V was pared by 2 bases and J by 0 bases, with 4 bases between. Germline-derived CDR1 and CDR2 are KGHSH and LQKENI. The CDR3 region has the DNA TGTGCCAGCTCACCAGACACTAACTATGGCTACACCTTC. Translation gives CASSPDTNYGYTF.

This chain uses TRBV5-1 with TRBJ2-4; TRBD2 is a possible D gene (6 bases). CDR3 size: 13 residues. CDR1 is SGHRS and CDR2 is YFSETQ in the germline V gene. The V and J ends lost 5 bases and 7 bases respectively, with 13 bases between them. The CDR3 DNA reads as TGCGCCAGCAGTGGACCTGGGGGGAACATTCAGTACTTC. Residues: CASSGPGGNIQYF.

Here the CDR3 DNA reads TGTGCCAGCAGCTTAGTAAGGCTTCAAGAGACCCAGTACTTC. This sequence encodes CASSLVRLQETQYF. The rearrangement links TRBV11-3 to TRBJ2-5; unclear D gene. CDR1 is SGHNT and CDR2 is YENEEA in the germline V gene. The CDR3 spans 14 residues. Trimming stripped 1 base from V and 2 bases from J, with 8 bases between.

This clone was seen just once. The CDR3 sequence is CASSLTSGSGAQYF. CDR3 nucleotide sequence: TGTGCCAGCAGCCTCACCAGCGGGAGTGGTGCGCAGTATTTT. The chain carries TRBV7-2 and TRBJ2-3; TRBD2 matches at 8 bases. The ends lost 5 bases at V and 10 bases at J; junction bases unmatched: 11. This CDR3 is 14 amino acids long. Germline CDR1 reads SGHTA; CDR2 reads FQGNSA.

In DNA, the CDR3 is TGTGCCAGCAGTGGGGCAGTCTCCGGGGCCAACGTCCTGACTTTC. It is translated as CASSGAVSGANVLTF. This chain uses TRBV6-1 with TRBJ2-6; D remains ambiguous. Trimming pared 4 bases from V and 4 bases from J, leaving 11 bases between. The CDR3 sequence is 15 residues long. Per the germline V gene, CDR1 is MNHNS and CDR2 is SASEGT.

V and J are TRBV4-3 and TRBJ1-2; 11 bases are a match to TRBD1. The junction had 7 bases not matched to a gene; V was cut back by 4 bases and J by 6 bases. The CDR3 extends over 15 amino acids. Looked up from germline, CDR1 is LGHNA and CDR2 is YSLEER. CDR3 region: CASSREPGQGDGYTF. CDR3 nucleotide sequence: TGCGCCAGCAGCCGAGAACCGGGACAGGGGGATGGCTACACCTTC.

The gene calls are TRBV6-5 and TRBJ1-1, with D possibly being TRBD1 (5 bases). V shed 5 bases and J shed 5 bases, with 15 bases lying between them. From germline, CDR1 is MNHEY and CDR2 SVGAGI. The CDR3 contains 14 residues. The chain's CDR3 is CASSPGGSGTEAFF. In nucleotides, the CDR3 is TGTGCCAGCAGTCCCGGGGGGAGCGGGACTGAAGCTTTCTTT.

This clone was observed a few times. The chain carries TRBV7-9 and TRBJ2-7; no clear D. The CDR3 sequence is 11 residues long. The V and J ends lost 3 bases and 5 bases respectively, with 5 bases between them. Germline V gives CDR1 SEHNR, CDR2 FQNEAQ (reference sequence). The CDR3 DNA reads TGTGCCAGCAGCTTGCTCCACGAGCAGTACTTC. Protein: CASSLLHEQYF.

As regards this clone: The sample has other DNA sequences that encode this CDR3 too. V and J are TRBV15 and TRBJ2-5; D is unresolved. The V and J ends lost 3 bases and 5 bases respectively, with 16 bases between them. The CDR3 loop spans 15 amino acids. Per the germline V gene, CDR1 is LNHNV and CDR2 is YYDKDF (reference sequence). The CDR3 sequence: CATSRDPGPQETQYF. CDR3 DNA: TGTGCCACCAGCAGGGATCCCGGACCCCAGGAGACCCAGTACTTC. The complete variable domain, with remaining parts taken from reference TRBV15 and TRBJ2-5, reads DAMVIQNPRYQVTQFGKPVTLSCSQTLNHNVMYWYQQKSSQAPKLLFHYYDKDFNNEADTPDNFQSRRPNTSFCFLDIRSPGLGDTAMYLCATSRDPGPQETQYFGPGTRLLVL.